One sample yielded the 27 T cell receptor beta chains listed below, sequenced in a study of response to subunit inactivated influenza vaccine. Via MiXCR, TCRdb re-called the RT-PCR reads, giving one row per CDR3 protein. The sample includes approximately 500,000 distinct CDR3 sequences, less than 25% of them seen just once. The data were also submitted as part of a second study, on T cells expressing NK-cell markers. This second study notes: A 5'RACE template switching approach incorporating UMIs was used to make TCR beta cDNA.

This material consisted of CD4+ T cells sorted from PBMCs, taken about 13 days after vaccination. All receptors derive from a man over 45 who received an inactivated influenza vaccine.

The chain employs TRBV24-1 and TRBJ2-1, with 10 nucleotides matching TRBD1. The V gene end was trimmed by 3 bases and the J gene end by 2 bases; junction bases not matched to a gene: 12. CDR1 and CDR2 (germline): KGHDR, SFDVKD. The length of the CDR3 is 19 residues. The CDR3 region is CATSDPRSSGTGAYNEQFF. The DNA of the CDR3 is TGTGCCACCAGTGATCCCCGATCCTCCGGGACAGGGGCCTACAATGAGCAGTTCTTC.

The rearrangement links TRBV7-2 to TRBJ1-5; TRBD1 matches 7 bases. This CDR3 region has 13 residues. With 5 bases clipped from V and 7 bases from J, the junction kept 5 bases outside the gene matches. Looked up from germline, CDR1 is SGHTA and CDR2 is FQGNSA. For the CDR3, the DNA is TGTGCCAGCAGCCAGGGGGTAGGACAGCCCCAGCATTTT. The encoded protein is CASSQGVGQPQHF.

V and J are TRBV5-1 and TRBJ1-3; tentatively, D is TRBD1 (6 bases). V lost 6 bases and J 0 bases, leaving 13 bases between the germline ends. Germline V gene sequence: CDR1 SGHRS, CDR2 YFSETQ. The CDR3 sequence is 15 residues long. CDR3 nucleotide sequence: TGCGCCAGCATCAGGGGCCCCTTCTCTGGAAACACCATATATTTT. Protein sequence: CASIRGPFSGNTIYF.

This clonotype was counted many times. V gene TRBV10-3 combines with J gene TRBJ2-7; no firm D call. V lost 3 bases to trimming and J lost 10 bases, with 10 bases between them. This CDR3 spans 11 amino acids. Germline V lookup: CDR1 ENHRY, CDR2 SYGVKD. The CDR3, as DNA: TGTGCCATCAGTGACAAGGGTTTTCAGTACTTC. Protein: CAISDKGFQYF.

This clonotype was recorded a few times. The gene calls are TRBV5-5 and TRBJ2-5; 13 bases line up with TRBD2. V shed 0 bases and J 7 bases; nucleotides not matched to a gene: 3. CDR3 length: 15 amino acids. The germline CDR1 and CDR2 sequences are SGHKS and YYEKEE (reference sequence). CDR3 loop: CASSLETSGGLTQYF. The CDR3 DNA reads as TGTGCCAGCAGCTTGGAGACTAGCGGGGGGTTGACCCAGTACTTC.

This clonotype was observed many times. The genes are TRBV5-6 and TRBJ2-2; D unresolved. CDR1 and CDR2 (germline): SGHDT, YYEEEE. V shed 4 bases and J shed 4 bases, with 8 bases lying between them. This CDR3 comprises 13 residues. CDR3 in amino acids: CASSRTGTGELFF. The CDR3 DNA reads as TGTGCCAGCAGCAGGACCGGCACCGGGGAGCTGTTTTTT.

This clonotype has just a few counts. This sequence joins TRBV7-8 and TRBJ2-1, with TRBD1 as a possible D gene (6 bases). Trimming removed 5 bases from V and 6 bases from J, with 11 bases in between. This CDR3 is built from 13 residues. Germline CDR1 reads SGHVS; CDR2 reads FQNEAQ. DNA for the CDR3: TGTGCCAGCAGCCTCGACAGGTCCAATGAGCAGTTCTTC. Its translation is CASSLDRSNEQFF.

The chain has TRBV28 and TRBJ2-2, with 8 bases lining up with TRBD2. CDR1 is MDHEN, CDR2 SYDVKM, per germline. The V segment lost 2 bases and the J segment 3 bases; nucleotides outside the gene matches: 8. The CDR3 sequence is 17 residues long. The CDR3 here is CASSLGPGGVDTGELFF. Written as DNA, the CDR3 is TGTGCCAGCAGTTTAGGCCCCGGGGGGGTGGACACCGGGGAGCTGTTTTTT.

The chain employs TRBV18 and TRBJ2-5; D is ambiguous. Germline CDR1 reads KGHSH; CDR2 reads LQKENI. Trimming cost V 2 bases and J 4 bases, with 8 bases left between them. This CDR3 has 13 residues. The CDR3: CASSPRWRETQYF. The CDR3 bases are TGTGCCAGCTCACCAAGATGGAGAGAGACCCAGTACTTC. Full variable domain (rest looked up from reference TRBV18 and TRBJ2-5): NAGVMQNPRHLVRRRGQEARLRCSPMKGHSHVYWYRQLPEEGLKFMVYLQKENIIDESGMPKERFSAEFPKEGPSILRIQQVVRGDSAAYFCASSPRWRETQYFGPGTRLLVL.

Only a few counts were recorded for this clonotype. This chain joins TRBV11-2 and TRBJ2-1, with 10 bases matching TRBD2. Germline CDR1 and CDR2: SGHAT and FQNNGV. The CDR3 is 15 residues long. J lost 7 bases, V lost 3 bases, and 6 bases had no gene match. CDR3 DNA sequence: TGTGCCAGCAGCTTTCCCGGACTAGCGGAAAATGAGCAGTTCTTC. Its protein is CASSFPGLAENEQFF.

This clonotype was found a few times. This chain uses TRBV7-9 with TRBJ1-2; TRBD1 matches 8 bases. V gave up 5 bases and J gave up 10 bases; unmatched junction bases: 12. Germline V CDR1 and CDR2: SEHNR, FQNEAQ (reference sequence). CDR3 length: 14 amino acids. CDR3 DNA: TGTGCCAGCAGCCGAGCCGGGACAGGAGCGGACTACACCTTC. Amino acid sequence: CASSRAGTGADYTF. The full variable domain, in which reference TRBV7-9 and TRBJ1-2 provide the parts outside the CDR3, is DTGVSQNPRHKITKRGQNVTFRCDPISEHNRLYWYRQTLGQGPEFLTYFQNEAQLEKSRLLSDRFSAERPKGSFSTLEIQRTEQGDSAMYLCASSRAGTGADYTFGSGTRLTVV.

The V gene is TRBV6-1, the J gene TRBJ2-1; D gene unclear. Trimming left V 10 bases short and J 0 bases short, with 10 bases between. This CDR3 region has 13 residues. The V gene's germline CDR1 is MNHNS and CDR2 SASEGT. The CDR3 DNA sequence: TGTGCCACACGAATGGCCTCCTACAATGAGCAGTTCTTC. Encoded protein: CATRMASYNEQFF.

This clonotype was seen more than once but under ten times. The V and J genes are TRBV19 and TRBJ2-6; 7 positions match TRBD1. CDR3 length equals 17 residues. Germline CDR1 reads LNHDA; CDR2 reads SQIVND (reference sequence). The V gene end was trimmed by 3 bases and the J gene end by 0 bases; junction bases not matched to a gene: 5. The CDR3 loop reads CASSILTGYSGANVLTF. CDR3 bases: TGTGCCAGTAGTATCTTGACAGGGTACTCTGGGGCCAACGTCCTGACTTTC.

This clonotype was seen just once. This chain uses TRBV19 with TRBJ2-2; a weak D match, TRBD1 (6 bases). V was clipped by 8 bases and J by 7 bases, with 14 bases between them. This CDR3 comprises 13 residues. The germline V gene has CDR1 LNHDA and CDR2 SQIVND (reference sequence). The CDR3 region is CASGEGVGGELFF. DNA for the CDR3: TGTGCCAGTGGAGAGGGGGTTGGCGGGGAGCTGTTTTTT.

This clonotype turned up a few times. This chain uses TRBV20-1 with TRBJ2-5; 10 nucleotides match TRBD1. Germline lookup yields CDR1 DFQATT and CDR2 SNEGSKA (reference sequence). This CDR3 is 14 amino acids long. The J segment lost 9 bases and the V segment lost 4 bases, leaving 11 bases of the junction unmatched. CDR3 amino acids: CSATQGTGVSSQYF. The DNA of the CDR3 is TGCAGTGCTACTCAAGGGACAGGGGTCAGTTCCCAGTACTTC.

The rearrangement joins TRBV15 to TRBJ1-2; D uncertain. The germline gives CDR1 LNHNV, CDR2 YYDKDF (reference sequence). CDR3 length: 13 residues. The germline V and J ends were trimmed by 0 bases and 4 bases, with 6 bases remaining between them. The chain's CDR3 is CATSRDRFYGYTF. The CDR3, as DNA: TGTGCCACCAGCAGAGATCGCTTCTATGGCTACACCTTC.

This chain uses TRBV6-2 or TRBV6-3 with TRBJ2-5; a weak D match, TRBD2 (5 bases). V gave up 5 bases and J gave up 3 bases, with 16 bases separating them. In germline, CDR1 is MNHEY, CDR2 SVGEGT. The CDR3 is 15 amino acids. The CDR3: CASSPPGNGEETQYF. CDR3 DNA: TGTGCCAGCAGTCCGCCGGGGAACGGCGAAGAGACCCAGTACTTC.

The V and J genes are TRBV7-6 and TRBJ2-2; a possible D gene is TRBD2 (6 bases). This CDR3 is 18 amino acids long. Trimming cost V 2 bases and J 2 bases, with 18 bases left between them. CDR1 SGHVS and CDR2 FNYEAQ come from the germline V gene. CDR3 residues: CASSLTLHGSSNTGELFF. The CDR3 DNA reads TGTGCCAGCAGCTTAACATTACACGGGAGCAGTAACACCGGGGAGCTGTTTTTT.

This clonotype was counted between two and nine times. The CDR3 nucleotides read TGTGCCAGCAACCCGCTGGGCGGGACCTCGAACACCGGGGAGCTGTTTTTT. Translation: CASNPLGGTSNTGELFF. The chain employs TRBV6-1 and TRBJ2-2; D perhaps matches TRBD2 (6 bases). The germline gives CDR1 MNHNS, CDR2 SASEGT. The CDR3 is made up of 17 amino acids. V lost 7 bases to trimming and J lost 0 bases, with 18 bases between them.

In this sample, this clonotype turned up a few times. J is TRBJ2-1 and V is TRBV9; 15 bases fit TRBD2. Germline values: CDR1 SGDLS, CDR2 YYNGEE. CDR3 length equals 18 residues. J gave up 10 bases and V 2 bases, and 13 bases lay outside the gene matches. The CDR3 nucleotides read TGTGCCAGCAGCGTCGAAGGGGGCAAGGGACTAGCGGGAGGCGAGCAGTTCTTC. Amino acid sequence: CASSVEGGKGLAGGEQFF.

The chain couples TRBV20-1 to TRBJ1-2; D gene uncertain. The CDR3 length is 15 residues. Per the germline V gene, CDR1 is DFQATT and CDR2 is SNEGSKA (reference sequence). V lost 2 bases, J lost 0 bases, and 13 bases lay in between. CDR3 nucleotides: TGCAGTGCTAGACCCCTTATAGTGCCTAACTATGGCTACACCTTC. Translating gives CSARPLIVPNYGYTF.

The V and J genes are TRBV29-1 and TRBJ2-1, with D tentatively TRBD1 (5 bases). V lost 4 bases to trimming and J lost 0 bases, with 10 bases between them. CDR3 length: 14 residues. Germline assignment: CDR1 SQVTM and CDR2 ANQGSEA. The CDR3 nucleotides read TGCAGCGTTGGTTGGGGCGGCTCCTACAATGAGCAGTTCTTC. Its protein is CSVGWGGSYNEQFF.

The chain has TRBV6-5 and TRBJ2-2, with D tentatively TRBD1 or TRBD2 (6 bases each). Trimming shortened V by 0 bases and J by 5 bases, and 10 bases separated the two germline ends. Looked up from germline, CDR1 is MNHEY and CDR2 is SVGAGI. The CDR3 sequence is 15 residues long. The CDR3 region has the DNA TGTGCCAGCAGTTACTCGAGGGGGGTTACCGGGGAGCTGTTTTTT. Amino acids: CASSYSRGVTGELFF.

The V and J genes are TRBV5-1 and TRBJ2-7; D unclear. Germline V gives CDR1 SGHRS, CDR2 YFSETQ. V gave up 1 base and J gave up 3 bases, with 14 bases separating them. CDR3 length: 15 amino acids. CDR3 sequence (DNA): TGCGCCAGCAGCTTGAGGACGGTGAAACGCTACGAGCAGTACTTC. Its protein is CASSLRTVKRYEQYF.

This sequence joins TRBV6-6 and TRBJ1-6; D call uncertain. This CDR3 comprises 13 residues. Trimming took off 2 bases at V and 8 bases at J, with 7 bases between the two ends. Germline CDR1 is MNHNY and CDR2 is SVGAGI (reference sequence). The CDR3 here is CASSYLGDSPLHF. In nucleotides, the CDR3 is TGTGCCAGCAGTTACCTCGGGGATTCACCCCTCCACTTT.

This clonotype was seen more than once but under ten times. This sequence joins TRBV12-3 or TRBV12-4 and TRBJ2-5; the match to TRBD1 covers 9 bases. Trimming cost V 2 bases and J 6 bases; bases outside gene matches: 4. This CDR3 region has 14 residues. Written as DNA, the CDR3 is TGTGCCAGCAGTTTACGGACAGGGGAACAGACCCAGTACTTC. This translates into CASSLRTGEQTQYF.

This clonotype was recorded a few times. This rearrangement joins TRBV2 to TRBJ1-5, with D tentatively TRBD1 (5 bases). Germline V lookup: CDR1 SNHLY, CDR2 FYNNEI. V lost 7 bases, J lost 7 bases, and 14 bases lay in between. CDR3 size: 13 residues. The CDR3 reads CASNSGRGQPQHF. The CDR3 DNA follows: TGTGCCAGCAACTCAGGGCGAGGCCAGCCCCAGCATTTT. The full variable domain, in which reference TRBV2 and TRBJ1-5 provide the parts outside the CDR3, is EPEVTQTPSHQVTQMGQEVILRCVPISNHLYFYWYRQILGQKVEFLVSFYNNEISEKSEIFDDQFSVERPDGSNFTLKIRSTKLEDSAMYFCASNSGRGQPQHFGDGTRLSIL.